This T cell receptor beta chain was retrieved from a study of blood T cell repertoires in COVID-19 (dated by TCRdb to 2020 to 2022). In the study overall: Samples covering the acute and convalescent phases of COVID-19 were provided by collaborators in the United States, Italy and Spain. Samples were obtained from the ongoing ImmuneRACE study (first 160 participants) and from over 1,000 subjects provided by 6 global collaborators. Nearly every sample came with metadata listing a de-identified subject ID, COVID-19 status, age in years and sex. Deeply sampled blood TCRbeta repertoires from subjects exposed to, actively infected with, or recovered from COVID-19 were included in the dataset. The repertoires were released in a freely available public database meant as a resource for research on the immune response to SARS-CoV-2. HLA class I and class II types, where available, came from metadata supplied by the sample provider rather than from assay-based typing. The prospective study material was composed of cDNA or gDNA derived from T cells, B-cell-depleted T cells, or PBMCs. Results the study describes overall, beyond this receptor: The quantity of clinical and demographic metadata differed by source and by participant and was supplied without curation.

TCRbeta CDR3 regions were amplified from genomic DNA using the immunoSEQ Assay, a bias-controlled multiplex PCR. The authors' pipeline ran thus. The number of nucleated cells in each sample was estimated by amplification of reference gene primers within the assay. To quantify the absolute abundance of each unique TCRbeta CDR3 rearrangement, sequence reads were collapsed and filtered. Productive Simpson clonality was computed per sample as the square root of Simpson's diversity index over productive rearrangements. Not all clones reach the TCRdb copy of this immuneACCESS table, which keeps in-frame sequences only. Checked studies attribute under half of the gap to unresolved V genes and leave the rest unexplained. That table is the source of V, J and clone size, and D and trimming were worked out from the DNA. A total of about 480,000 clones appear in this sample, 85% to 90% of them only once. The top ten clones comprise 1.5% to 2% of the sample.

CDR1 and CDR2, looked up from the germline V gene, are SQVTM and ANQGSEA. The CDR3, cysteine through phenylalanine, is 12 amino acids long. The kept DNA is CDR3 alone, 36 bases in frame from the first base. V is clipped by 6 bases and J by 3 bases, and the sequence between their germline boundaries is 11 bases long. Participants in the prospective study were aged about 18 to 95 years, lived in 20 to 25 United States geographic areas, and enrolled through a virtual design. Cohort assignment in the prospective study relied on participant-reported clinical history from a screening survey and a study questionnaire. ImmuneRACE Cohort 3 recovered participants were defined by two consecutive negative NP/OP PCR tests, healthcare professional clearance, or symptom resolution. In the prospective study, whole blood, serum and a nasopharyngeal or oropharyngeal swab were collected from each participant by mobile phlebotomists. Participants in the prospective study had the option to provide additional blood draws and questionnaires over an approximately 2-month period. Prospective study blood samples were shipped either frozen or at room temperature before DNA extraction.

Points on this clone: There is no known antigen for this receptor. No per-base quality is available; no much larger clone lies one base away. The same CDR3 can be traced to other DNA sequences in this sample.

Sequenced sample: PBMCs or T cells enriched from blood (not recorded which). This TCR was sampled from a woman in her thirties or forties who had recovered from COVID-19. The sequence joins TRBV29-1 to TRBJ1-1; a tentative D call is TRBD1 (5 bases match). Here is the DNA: TGCAGCGTGGGGGAGGGGTACACTGAAGCTTTCTTT. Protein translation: CSVGEGYTEAFF.